This T cell receptor beta chain was sequenced during a study of cytomegalovirus exposure and HLA in healthy donors. Notes on the study in general: There was a cluster of highly shared sequence variants that was likely a sequencing artifact. Segments of the TCR beta V type were, in most cases, productive about 90% or about 30% of the time in an earlier analysis.

This PCR relied on a set of 60 Vbeta primers and 13 Jbeta primers. TCRdb's copy holds only in-frame clones and misses some; the assay was immunoSEQ multiplex PCR. The table includes around 210,000 clones, roughly 84% detected once. Trimming took 1 base from V and 4 from J, leaving 13 bases between them. The germline gives CDR1 SGHAT, CDR2 FQDESV (reference sequence). The CDR3 covers 15 residues. Comment on this clone: Its antigen is not identified.

The rearrangement joins TRBV11-1 to TRBJ1-1; no firm D call. The TCR sequence derives from a girl aged 2-9 years in good health and CMV-seronegative. Material: PBMCs. The CDR3 region is CASSLVGYEGTEAFF. The CDR3 nucleotides are TGTGCCAGCAGCTTAGTAGGGTATGAGGGCACTGAAGCTTTCTTT.